This TCR beta chain was identified during a study of PD-1 blockade in classical Hodgkin lymphoma. General observations from the study: Sources of repertoire differences remain undefined, possibly disease activity or prior therapy.

This CDR3 has 14 amino acids. The germline V gene encodes CDR1 LNHDA and CDR2 SQIVND (reference sequence). V lost 8 bases and J 8 bases, leaving 19 bases between the germline ends. All patients experienced relapse after autologous stem cell transplantation, and brentuximab vedotin exposure was variable. Regarding this clone: Antigen: not known.

TCRdb keeps only in-frame clones here, not all; method: immunoSEQ multiplex PCR. The sample comprises 20,000 to 25,000 clones, about two thirds of which are singletons, and 5.8% rests with the top ten. The chain employs TRBV19 and TRBJ2-4; D may be TRBD2 (7 bases). Sequenced material: peripheral blood mononuclear cells (PBMCs), taken at baseline. The TCR comes from a human donor with classical Hodgkin lymphoma. CDR3 coding DNA: TGTGCCAGTGGAAATAGGGGGGGATGGGACATTCAGTACTTC. This codes for CASGNRGGWDIQYF.